The TCR beta chain under discussion was sequenced for a study of T cells in Graves' hyperthyroidism and ophthalmopathy. The source material, RNA transcripts, was used to amplify TCR beta CDR3 regions. First-round RT-PCR of the TCR CDR3 relied on the HTBI primer set. TCRdb reprocessed the multiplex PCR reads via MiXCR and lists one record per CDR3 protein. The data show hundreds of thousands of distinct CDR3 sequences, just over 45% seen once. CDR3 length: 15 residues. Germline lookup yields CDR1 SEHNR and CDR2 FQNEAQ (reference sequence). V was cut by 5 bases and J by 5 bases, with 18 bases left in between. Study-wide findings and caveats: Separation of ophthalmopathy from stable hyperthyroidism was achieved by a 13 V-J model. Most thyroid clonotypes expanded above 0.001 appeared in blood too.

This clonotype was seen repeatedly, ten times or more. Its antigen remains unidentified. This clonotype originated in a woman under 30 with Graves' hyperthyroidism. The chain employs TRBV7-9 and TRBJ2-5; the D is unclear. The specimen sequenced was peripheral blood or thyroid tissue (not recorded which). The CDR3 protein is CASSSEVGNGETQYF. CDR3 bases: TGTGCCAGCAGCAGCGAGGTGGGGAACGGGGAGACCCAGTACTTC. The full variable domain, in which reference TRBV7-9 and TRBJ2-5 provide the parts outside the CDR3, is DTGVSQNPRHKITKRGQNVTFRCDPISEHNRLYWYRQTLGQGPEFLTYFQNEAQLEKSRLLSDRFSAERPKGSFSTLEIQRTEQGDSAMYLCASSSEVGNGETQYFGPGTRLLVL.